The clone carrying this TCR beta chain came up many times. Its matching antigen is unknown. TCRdb reprocessed the 5' RACE reads via MiXCR and lists one record per CDR3 protein. This sample has hundreds of thousands of distinct CDR3 sequences, with roughly 25% found just once. This sample was included in a study of CD8 T cells in ankylosing spondylitis. The study's findings and limits: There was reportedly significant enrichment of clones that were disease-linked in matched ankylosing spondylitis synovial fluid. Within ankylosing spondylitis blood, a TCR beta motif made up of several highly homologous variants appeared to be characteristic. Reactive arthritis synovial fluid and blood previously showed some of these motif variants.

Germline CDR1 is LGHNA and CDR2 is YSLEER. V was clipped by 0 bases and J by 3 bases, with 8 bases between them. The CDR3 extends over 15 amino acids. The sequenced sample was blood, either unsorted or a sorted T cell fraction (not recorded which). The source of this sequence is a male donor with ankylosing spondylitis or in good health (not recorded which). V usage is TRBV4-3 and J usage is TRBJ1-4; D is possibly TRBD1 (5 bases). The CDR3 DNA reads TGCGCCAGCAGCCAAGACAGGACATCTAATGAAAAACTGTTTTTT. Its protein product is CASSQDRTSNEKLFF.